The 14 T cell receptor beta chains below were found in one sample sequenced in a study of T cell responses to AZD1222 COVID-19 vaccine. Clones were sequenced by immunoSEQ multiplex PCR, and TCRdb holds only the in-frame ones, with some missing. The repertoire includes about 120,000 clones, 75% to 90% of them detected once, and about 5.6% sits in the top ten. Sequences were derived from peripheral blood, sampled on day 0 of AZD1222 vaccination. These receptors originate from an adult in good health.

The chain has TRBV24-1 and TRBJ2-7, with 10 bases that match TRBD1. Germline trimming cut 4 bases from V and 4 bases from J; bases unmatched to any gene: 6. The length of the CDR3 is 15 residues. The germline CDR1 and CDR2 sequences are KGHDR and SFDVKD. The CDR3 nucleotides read TGTGCCACCAGTGACCCCGGGACAGGGGTATACGAGCAGTACTTC. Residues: CATSDPGTGVYEQYF.

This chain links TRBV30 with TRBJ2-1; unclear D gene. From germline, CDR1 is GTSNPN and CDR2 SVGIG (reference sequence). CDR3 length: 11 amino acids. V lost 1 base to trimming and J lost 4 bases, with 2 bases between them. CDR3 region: CAWSAYNEQFF. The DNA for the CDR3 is TGTGCCTGGAGTGCTTACAATGAGCAGTTCTTC.

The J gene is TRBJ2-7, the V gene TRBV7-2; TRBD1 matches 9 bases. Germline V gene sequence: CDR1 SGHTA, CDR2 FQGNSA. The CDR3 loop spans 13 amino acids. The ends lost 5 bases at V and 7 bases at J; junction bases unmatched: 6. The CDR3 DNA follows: TGTGCCAGCAGCAGACAGGGGGTGGGGGAGCAGTACTTC. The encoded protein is CASSRQGVGEQYF.

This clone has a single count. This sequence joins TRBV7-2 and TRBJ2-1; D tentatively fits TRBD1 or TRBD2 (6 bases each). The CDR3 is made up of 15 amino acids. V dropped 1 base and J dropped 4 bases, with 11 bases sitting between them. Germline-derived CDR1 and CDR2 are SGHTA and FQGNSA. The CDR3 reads CASSLEEGGYNEQFF. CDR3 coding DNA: TGTGCCAGCAGCTTAGAGGAGGGGGGATACAATGAGCAGTTCTTC.

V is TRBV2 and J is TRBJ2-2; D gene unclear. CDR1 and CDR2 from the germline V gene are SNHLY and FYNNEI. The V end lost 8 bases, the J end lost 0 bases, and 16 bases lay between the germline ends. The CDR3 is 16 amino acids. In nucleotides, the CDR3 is TGTGCCAGCGAACCCGACTGGACGGCGAACACCGGGGAGCTGTTTTTT. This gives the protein CASEPDWTANTGELFF.

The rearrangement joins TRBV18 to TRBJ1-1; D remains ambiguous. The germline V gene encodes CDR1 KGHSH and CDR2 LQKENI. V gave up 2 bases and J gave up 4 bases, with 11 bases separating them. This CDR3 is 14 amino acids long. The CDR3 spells CASSPETRGTEAFF. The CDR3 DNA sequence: TGTGCCAGCTCACCAGAGACCAGAGGCACTGAAGCTTTCTTT.

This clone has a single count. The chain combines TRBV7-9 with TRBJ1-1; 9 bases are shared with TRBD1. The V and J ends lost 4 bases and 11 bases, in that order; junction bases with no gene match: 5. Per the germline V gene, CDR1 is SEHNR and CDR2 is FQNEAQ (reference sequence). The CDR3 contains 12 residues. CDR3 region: CASSSDRGHAFF. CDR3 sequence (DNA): TGTGCCAGCAGCTCGGACAGGGGACATGCTTTCTTT.

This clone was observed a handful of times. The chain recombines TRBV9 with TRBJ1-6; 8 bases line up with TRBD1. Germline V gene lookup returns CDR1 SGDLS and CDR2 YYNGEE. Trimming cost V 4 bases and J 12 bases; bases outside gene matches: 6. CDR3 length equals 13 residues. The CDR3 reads CASSLGQGGPLHF. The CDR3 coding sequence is TGTGCCAGCAGCTTAGGACAGGGCGGACCCCTCCACTTT.

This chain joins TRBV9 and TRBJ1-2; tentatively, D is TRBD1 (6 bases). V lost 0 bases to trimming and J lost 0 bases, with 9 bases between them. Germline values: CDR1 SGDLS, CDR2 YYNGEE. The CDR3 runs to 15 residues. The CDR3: CASSVAGGPNYGYTF. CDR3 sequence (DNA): TGTGCCAGCAGCGTAGCGGGGGGCCCTAACTATGGCTACACCTTC.

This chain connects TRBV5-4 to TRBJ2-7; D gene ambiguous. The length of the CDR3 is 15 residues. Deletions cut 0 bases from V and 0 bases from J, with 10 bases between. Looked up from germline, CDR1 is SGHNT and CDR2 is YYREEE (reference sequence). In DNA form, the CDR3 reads TGTGCCAGCAGCTTGGAGTTTGGCAACTCCTACGAGCAGTACTTC. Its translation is CASSLEFGNSYEQYF.

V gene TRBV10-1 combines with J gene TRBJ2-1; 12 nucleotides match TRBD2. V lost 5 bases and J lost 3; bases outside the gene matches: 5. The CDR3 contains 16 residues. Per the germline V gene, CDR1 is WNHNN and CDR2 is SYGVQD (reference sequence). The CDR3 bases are TGCGCCAGCAGTCGATCGACTAGCGGGAGCTACAATGAGCAGTTCTTC. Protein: CASSRSTSGSYNEQFF.

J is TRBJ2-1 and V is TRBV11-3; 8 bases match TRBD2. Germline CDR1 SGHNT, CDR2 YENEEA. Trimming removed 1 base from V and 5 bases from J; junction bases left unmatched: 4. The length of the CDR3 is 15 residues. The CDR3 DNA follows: TGTGCCAGCAGCTTAGCGGGGGGGCCCCACAATGAGCAGTTCTTC. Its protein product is CASSLAGGPHNEQFF. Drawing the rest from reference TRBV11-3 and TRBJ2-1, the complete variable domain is EAGVVQSPRYKIIEKKQPVAFWCNPISGHNTLYWYLQNLGQGPELLIRYENEEAVDDSQLPKDRFSAERLKGVDSTLKIQPAELGDSAVYLCASSLAGGPHNEQFFGPGTRLTVL.

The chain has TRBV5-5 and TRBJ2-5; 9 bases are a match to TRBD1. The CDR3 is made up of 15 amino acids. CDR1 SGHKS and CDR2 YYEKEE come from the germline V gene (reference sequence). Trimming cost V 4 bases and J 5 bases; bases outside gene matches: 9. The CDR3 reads CASSTPTGGGETQYF. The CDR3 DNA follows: TGTGCCAGCAGCACCCCGACAGGGGGAGGCGAGACCCAGTACTTC.

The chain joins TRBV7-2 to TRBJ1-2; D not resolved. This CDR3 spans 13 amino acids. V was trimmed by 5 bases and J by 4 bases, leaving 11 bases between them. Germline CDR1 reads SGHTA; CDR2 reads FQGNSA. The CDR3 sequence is CASSLGQPYGYTF. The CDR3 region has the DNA TGTGCCAGCAGCCTCGGTCAGCCCTATGGCTACACCTTC.